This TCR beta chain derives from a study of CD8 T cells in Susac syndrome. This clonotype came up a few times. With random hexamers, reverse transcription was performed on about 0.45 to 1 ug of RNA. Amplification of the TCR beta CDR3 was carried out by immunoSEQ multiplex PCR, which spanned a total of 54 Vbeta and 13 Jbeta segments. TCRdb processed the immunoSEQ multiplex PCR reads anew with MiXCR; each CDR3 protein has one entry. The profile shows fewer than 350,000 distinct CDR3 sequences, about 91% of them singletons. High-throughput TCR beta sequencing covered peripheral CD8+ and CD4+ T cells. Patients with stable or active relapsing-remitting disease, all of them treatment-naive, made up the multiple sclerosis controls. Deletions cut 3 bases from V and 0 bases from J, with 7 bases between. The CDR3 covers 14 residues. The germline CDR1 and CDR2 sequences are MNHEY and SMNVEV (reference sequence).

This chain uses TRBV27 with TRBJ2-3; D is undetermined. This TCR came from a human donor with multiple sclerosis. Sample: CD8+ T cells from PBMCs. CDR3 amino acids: CASSFGGSTDTQYF. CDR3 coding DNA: TGTGCCAGCAGTTTTGGTGGGAGCACAGATACGCAGTATTTT.